The 3 T cell receptor beta chains in this list originate from one sample, sequenced in a study of blood T cell repertoires in COVID-19. Clones were read by immunoSEQ multiplex PCR, and TCRdb kept only the in-frame ones, dropping some. The sample yields around 100,000 clones, approximately 81% seen once. Sequencing was done on a sample of peripheral blood. Receptor source: a human donor in a cohort sampled during active COVID-19.

The chain employs TRBV27 and TRBJ2-2; 11 nucleotides agree with TRBD1. Germline-derived CDR1 and CDR2 are MNHEY and SMNVEV (reference sequence). The CDR3 is made up of 18 amino acids. The junction had 10 bases not matched to a gene; V was cut back by 4 bases and J by 3 bases. The CDR3 DNA reads TGTGCCAGCAGTTCGGACAGGGGGCGTTGGGGGGACACCGGGGAGCTGTTTTTT. It is translated as CASSSDRGRWGDTGELFF.

The chain links TRBV19 to TRBJ1-2; D uncertain. Per the germline V gene, CDR1 is LNHDA and CDR2 is SQIVND (reference sequence). The germline V and J ends were trimmed by 3 bases and 4 bases, with 9 bases remaining between them. CDR3 size: 13 residues. CDR3 coding DNA: TGTGCCAGTAGTATGGCCAGTCGCTATGGCTACACCTTC. Its protein is CASSMASRYGYTF.

In DNA, the CDR3 is TGTGCCAGCAGTTCCGCCGCAGGCAGCTATAGCAATCAGCCCCAGCATTTT. It yields the protein CASSSAAGSYSNQPQHF. V is TRBV28 and J is TRBJ1-5; D is unresolved. V lost 4 bases and J lost 0, with 16 bases in between. The CDR3 sequence is 17 residues long. CDR1 and CDR2 from the germline V gene are MDHEN and SYDVKM.